The T cell receptor beta chain under discussion was sequenced for a study of CD8+ T cells in alopecia areata. Across the study: Treated patients took oral tofacitinib at 5 to 10 mg twice daily. Study conclusions and caveats: Especially in alopecia totalis/universalis, lesional scalp showed greater clonality than normal scalp did.

Details on this clone: Its target is not known.

Alopecia areata patients had lesional scalp punch biopsies and peripheral blood taken from them. As the sequencing template, cDNA was produced by extracting RNA and reverse transcribing it. Profiling relied on immunoSEQ multiplex PCR, and the TCRdb table lists in-frame clones only, not all of them. Of 130,000 to 150,000 clones detected, 40% to 65% appear once; the ten largest clones hold 0.95% to 1%. V lost 5 bases and J lost 9, with 14 bases in between. Germline CDR1 is SGHAT and CDR2 is FQDESV (reference sequence). This CDR3 contains 13 residues. The source of this sequence is a human donor with alopecia areata. The V gene is TRBV11-1, the J gene TRBJ2-1; D unclear. The sample was CD4+ T cells sorted from blood, taken at week 0. The CDR3 coding sequence is TGTGCCAGCAGCCCTGATGAACTAACTGAGCAGTTCTTC. Protein: CASSPDELTEQFF.